This T cell receptor beta chain appears in the sequencing data of a study of OX40 agonist ivuxolimab in advanced cancers. Study-level background: The costimulatory receptor OX40 (CD134) was targeted by ivuxolimab, a fully human IgG2 agonistic monoclonal antibody. The paper covers the monotherapy dose-escalation part of the phase I ivuxolimab trial, which included N of about 50 patients. Prior anti-PD-1, anti-PD-L1 or anti-CTLA-4 therapy was permitted, and checkpoint inhibitors had been received by 40% to 50% of dose-escalation patients. Peripheral TCRbeta sequencing was intended to test whether TCR sequence diversity was altered and clonal T-cell expansion was caused by ivuxolimab. Among the 50 to 55 dose-escalation patients, 19 had hepatocellular carcinoma, roughly 15 melanoma, 9 renal cell carcinoma and 9 head and neck cancer. Intravenous ivuxolimab was administered to patients every 2 weeks at six dose levels: 0.01, 0.1, 0.3, 1.5, 3 and 10 mg/kg. In the dose-escalation cohort, around four fifths of patients were male, and the mean age was roughly 60 years with a range of about 20 to 79. Partial responses occurred in three dose-escalation patients: two with cutaneous melanoma and one with hepatocellular carcinoma.

The trial excluded patients who had a history of autoimmune disease or were on systemic immunosuppression. Peripheral blood for TCR sequencing was collected from all dose cohorts at baseline, on cycle 4 day 1, and on cycle 7 day 1. The samples were taken from a phase I, first-in-human, multicenter, open-label dose-escalation trial of ivuxolimab. Adults with locally advanced or metastatic melanoma, renal cell carcinoma, hepatocellular carcinoma or head and neck squamous cell carcinoma were enrolled in the trial. Before TCR sequencing, CD4+ T cells and CD8+ T cells were sorted from peripheral blood as separate populations. Comment on this clone: Its binding antigen is unknown. Nothing much larger sits one base from this clone, and base qualities are not available.

From the cysteine up to the phenylalanine, the CDR3 has a length of 16 residues. The read is trimmed to its CDR3 DNA, 48 bases read in frame from base 1. CDR1 and CDR2 were assigned from the germline V gene (reference sequence) as MNHEY and SMNVEV. V loses 6 bases of germline sequence and J loses 5 bases, and the interval between the two ends is 20 bases. Here is what the overall study found, with its caveats: On average, CD8+ T cells showed more expanded clones than CD4+ T cells after ivuxolimab. Antigen specificity was not determined for the clonally expanded peripheral T cells. Low levels of normalized T-cell clonal expansion were also shown by some nonresponding patients. In the 0.1-3.0 mg/kg groups, partial responders were among the patients with the lowest normalized peripheral clonal expansion, particularly in CD8+ T cells. At doses from 0.1 to 3.0 mg/kg, clonal expansion was seen in both CD4+ and CD8+ blood T cells between baseline and week 6.

Genomic DNA was isolated from the sorted cells so that the TCRbeta CDR3 region could be sequenced. TCRbeta CDR3 regions were sequenced using the immunoSEQ Assay. This immuneACCESS table, as held by TCRdb, lists in-frame sequences with V and J called but not all clones. Of the missing ones, under half trace to an unresolved V gene in checked studies; the others have no known cause. The sample includes tens of thousands of clones, with 80% to 90% observed a single time. The top ten hold about 31% of the sample. The chain uses TRBV27 and TRBJ1-5; TRBD1 might be the D gene, on 5 matching bases. This sample comprised CD4+ or CD8+ T cells sorted from blood, obtained in a trial of the OX40 agonist ivuxolimab. This TCR derives from an adult with an advanced solid tumor such as melanoma, head and neck, liver or kidney cancer. The CDR3 reads as follows: CASRPNNIRDDQPQHF. The nucleotide sequence is given as TGTGCCAGCAGACCAAACAATATCAGGGACGATCAGCCCCAGCATTTT.